This TCR beta chain was profiled in a study of cytomegalovirus exposure and HLA in healthy donors. Study outcomes and limitations: There were some public TCRs occurring in many donors, but most TCR sequences were rare. DRB1 showed the most TCR associations and HLA-C the fewest in a later analysis, as rates varied by HLA locus. Association with HLA alleles at 0.05 false discovery rate was found for 16,951 TCR beta sequences in a later analysis.

Concerning this clone itself: Antigen: not known.

Trimming took 1 base from V and 1 from J, leaving 10 bases between them. CDR1 MDHEN and CDR2 SYDVKM come from the germline V gene. CDR3 size: 15 residues. With 60 Vbeta and 13 Jbeta primers, the PCR was carried out. The data were produced by immunoSEQ multiplex PCR, yet TCRdb's version contains in-frame clones alone and is incomplete. The sample gives about 200,000 clones, roughly 79% of which show up once; 1.5% to 2% is in the top ten. The genes are TRBV28 and TRBJ1-1, with D perhaps TRBD1 (6 bases). Sequencing input: PBMCs. The sequence was collected from a man younger than 40 in good health and CMV-seronegative. The CDR3 reads CASSLSGGWNTEAFF. CDR3 nucleotide sequence: TGTGCCAGCAGTTTATCTGGGGGCTGGAACACTGAAGCTTTCTTT. Based on the CDR3 plus reference TRBV28 and TRBJ1-1, the full variable domain is DVKVTQSSRYLVKRTGEKVFLECVQDMDHENMFWYRQDPGLGLRLIYFSYDVKMKEKGDIPEGYSVSREKKERFSLILESASTNQTSMYLCASSLSGGWNTEAFFGQGTRLTVV.